This entry lists 2 T cell receptor beta chains sequenced from one sample in a study of blood T cell repertoires in COVID-19. Generated by immunoSEQ multiplex PCR, the TCRdb table keeps only in-frame clones and is missing some. This table holds some 220,000 clones, 92% found once. Sequencing input: peripheral blood. The receptor set was obtained from a man aged 25 to 40 with COVID-19, enrolled during active disease.

This chain connects TRBV5-1 to TRBJ1-6, with 7 bases that match TRBD1. V lost 1 base, J lost 7 bases, and 2 bases stayed unmatched. The CDR3 covers 14 residues. Germline CDR1 SGHRS, CDR2 YFSETQ. The chain's CDR3 is CASSLTGENSPLHF. CDR3 nucleotide sequence: TGCGCCAGCAGCTTGACAGGGGAAAATTCACCCCTCCACTTT.

The chain links TRBV18 to TRBJ1-5; 7 positions match TRBD1. Trimming took 6 bases from V and 8 from J; bases not matched to a gene: 10. There are 14 residues in the CDR3. Germline CDR1 reads KGHSH; CDR2 reads LQKENI. The CDR3 nucleotides are TGTGCCAGCTCCCTAACAGGGGATCTAAAGCCCCAGCATTTT. Translation gives CASSLTGDLKPQHF.